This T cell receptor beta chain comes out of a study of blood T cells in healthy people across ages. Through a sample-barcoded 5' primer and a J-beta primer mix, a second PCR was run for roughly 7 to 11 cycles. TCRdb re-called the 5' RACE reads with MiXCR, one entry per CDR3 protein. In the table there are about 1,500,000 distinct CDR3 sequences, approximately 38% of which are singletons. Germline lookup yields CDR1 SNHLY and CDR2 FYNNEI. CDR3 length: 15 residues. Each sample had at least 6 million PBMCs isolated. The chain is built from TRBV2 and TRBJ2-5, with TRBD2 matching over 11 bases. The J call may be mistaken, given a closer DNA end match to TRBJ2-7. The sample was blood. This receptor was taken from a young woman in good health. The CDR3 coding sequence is TGTGCCAGCAGTGAAGGGGTGCTAGCGGGAGGCGAGCAGTACTTC. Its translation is CASSEGVLAGGEQYF.